Following are 2 T cell receptor beta chains from one sample sequenced in a study of blood T cells in healthy people across ages. Alongside a J-beta primer mix, a sample-barcoded 5' primer served in a second PCR lasting about 7 to 12 cycles. From the 5' RACE reads, TCRdb called clonotypes with MiXCR, one entry per CDR3 protein. The sample holds approximately 800,000 distinct CDR3 sequences, nearly 60% seen once. Sequencing was done on a sample of blood. The receptors here all came from a man in his thirties or forties in good health.

The chain has TRBV4-3 and TRBJ2-1; 9 bases line up with TRBD2. Germline-derived CDR1 and CDR2 are LGHNA and YSLEER. With 1 base clipped from V and 8 bases from J, the junction kept 9 bases outside the gene matches. The CDR3 totals 16 residues. For the CDR3, the DNA is TGCGCCAGCAGCCAAGCGCCTAGCGGGATTACCTATGAGCAGTTCTTC. This sequence encodes CASSQAPSGITYEQFF.

The genes are TRBV28 and TRBJ2-7; 7 bases are shared with TRBD1. This CDR3 is built from 14 residues. V was pared by 4 bases and J by 1 base, with 4 bases of the junction left unmatched. Germline V lookup: CDR1 MDHEN, CDR2 SYDVKM. The CDR3 here is CASSWGTESYEQYF. The CDR3 DNA sequence: TGTGCCAGCAGTTGGGGGACAGAGTCCTACGAGCAGTACTTC.